Following are 10 T cell receptor beta chains from one sample sequenced in a study of blood T cell repertoires in COVID-19. Sequenced by immunoSEQ multiplex PCR; TCRdb stores in-frame clones only, minus some. The sample lists 150,000 or so clones; around 88% were seen once. Sequencing input: PBMCs or T cells enriched from blood (not recorded which). Receptors originate from a woman aged 50 to 65 in a cohort exposed to, infected with or recovered from COVID-19 (not recorded which).

The genes are TRBV3-1 (or the pseudogene TRBV3-2) and TRBJ2-5; TRBD2 might be the D (6 bases). This CDR3 contains 14 residues. Trimming pared 1 base from V and 3 bases from J, leaving 9 bases between. Germline loops: CDR1 LGHDT, CDR2 YNNKEL (reference sequence). The chain's CDR3 is CASSQVRREETQYF. CDR3 DNA sequence: TGTGCCAGCAGCCAAGTGAGGAGGGAAGAGACCCAGTACTTC.

This clone was picked up one time. The V gene is TRBV28, the J gene TRBJ2-1; TRBD2 agrees at 11 bases. Germline loops: CDR1 MDHEN, CDR2 SYDVKM. J lost 7 bases, V lost 4 bases, and 3 bases had no gene match. There are 14 residues in the CDR3. As DNA, the CDR3 is TGTGCCAGCAGTTCTAGCGGGGGGTGGAATGAGCAGTTCTTC. Encoded protein: CASSSSGGWNEQFF. Using reference TRBV28 and TRBJ2-1 for the parts outside the CDR3, the full variable domain is DVKVTQSSRYLVKRTGEKVFLECVQDMDHENMFWYRQDPGLGLRLIYFSYDVKMKEKGDIPEGYSVSREKKERFSLILESASTNQTSMYLCASSSSGGWNEQFFGPGTRLTVL.

The V call is TRBV7-2, the J call TRBJ1-2; weak D call: TRBD1 (5 bases). The CDR3 sequence is 13 residues long. Germline V lookup: CDR1 SGHTA, CDR2 FQGNSA. V shed 1 base and J shed 8 bases, with 11 bases lying between them. CDR3 amino acids: CASSLEGALGYTF. Written as DNA, the CDR3 is TGTGCCAGCAGCTTAGAAGGGGCTCTGGGCTACACCTTC.

V is TRBV5-1 and J is TRBJ2-1; 9 bases are a match to TRBD1. CDR1 SGHRS and CDR2 YFSETQ come from the germline V gene. CDR3 size: 15 residues. Trimming took 0 bases from V and 7 from J; bases not matched to a gene: 5. The CDR3 nucleotides are TGCGCCAGCAGCTTGGGGACAGGGGCAGTGAATGAGCAGTTCTTC. Its protein product is CASSLGTGAVNEQFF.

CDR3 protein: CASSLETGSFGYTF. DNA for the CDR3: TGTGCCAGCAGCTTGGAGACAGGATCTTTTGGCTACACCTTC. The J gene is TRBJ1-2, the V gene TRBV5-5; D perhaps matches TRBD1 (6 bases). With 0 bases removed from V and 7 bases from J, the gap between germline ends came to 13 bases. The CDR3 covers 14 residues. Germline V CDR1 and CDR2: SGHKS, YYEKEE (reference sequence).

The V gene is TRBV7-2, the J gene TRBJ2-2; no clear D. Trimming shortened V by 5 bases and J by 2 bases, and 6 bases separated the two germline ends. Germline lookup yields CDR1 SGHTA and CDR2 FQGNSA. This CDR3 region has 13 residues. This CDR3 reads CASSLRNTGELFF. The CDR3 DNA is TGTGCCAGCAGCCTGAGAAACACCGGGGAGCTGTTTTTT.

The J gene is TRBJ1-6, the V gene TRBV18; D is ambiguous. Germline V gene data show CDR1 as KGHSH and CDR2 as LQKENI. V lost 5 bases and J 0 bases, leaving 5 bases between the germline ends. The CDR3 is made up of 14 amino acids. The CDR3 loop reads CASSAGSYNSPLHF. The CDR3 DNA is TGTGCCAGCTCAGCAGGCTCCTATAATTCACCCCTCCACTTT.

The rearrangement links TRBV2 to TRBJ1-1; D call uncertain. The length of the CDR3 is 15 residues. Germline CDR1 is SNHLY and CDR2 is FYNNEI. V lost 0 bases to trimming and J lost 5 bases, with 13 bases between them. Here the CDR3 DNA reads TGTGCCAGCAGTGAAGCGCTTCGAGGTAAAACTGAAGCTTTCTTT. It codes for CASSEALRGKTEAFF. Drawing the rest from reference TRBV2 and TRBJ1-1, the complete variable domain is EPEVTQTPSHQVTQMGQEVILRCVPISNHLYFYWYRQILGQKVEFLVSFYNNEISEKSEIFDDQFSVERPDGSNFTLKIRSTKLEDSAMYFCASSEALRGKTEAFFGQGTRLTVV.

This clone was recorded once. V is TRBV4-1 and J is TRBJ1-4; 7 bases line up with TRBD1. This CDR3 region has 16 residues. J lost 4 bases, V lost 1 base, and 6 bases had no gene match. Germline values: CDR1 MGHRA, CDR2 YSYEKL. The CDR3 loop reads CASSQVGTALNEKLFF. The CDR3 nucleotides read TGCGCCAGCAGCCAAGTCGGGACAGCCCTTAATGAAAAACTGTTTTTT.

The chain employs TRBV13 and TRBJ1-5, with 7 bases matching TRBD1. Germline-derived CDR1 and CDR2 are PRHDT and FYEKMQ (reference sequence). The CDR3 consists of 15 residues. The V and J ends lost 4 bases and 6 bases, in that order; junction bases with no gene match: 9. The CDR3, as DNA: TGTGCCAGCAGCTCGAGAGGTTCAGGGGGTCAGCCCCAGCATTTT. This encodes CASSSRGSGGQPQHF.